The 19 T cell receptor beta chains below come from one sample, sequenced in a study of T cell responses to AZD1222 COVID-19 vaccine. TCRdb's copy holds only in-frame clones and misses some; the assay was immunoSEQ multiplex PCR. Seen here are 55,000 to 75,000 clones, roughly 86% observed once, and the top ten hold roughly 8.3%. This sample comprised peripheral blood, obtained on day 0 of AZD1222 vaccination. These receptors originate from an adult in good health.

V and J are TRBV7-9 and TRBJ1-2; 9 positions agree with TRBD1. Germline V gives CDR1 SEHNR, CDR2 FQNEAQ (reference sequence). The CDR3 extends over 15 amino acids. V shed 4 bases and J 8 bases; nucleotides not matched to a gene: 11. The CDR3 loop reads CASSSPQDRGDGYTF. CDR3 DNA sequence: TGTGCCAGCAGCTCTCCCCAGGACAGGGGAGACGGCTACACCTTC.

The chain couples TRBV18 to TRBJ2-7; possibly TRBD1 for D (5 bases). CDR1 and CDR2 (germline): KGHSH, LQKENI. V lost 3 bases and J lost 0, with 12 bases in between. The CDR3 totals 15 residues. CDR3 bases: TGTGCCAGCTCACCCGGACAACTAAGCTCCTACGAGCAGTACTTC. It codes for CASSPGQLSSYEQYF.

CDR3 DNA: TGTGCCAGCAGTTACACGGGACAGGGTCATGGCTACACCTTC. Its protein product is CASSYTGQGHGYTF. The rearrangement joins TRBV6-5 to TRBJ1-2, with TRBD1 matching 9 bases. CDR1 is MNHEY, CDR2 SVGAGI, per germline. The CDR3 is 14 residues long. V was clipped by 2 bases and J by 6 bases; unmatched bases: 4.

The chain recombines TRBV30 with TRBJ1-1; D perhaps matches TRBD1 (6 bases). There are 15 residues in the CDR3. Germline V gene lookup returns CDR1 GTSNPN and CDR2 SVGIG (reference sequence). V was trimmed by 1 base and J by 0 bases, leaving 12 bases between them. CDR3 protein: CAWSAHRDLNTEAFF. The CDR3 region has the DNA TGTGCCTGGAGTGCGCACAGGGACTTGAACACTGAAGCTTTCTTT.

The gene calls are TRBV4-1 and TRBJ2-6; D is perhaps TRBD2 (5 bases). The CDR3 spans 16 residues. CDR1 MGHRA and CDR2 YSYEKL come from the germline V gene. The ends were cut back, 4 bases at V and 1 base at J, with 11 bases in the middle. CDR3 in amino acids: CASSPASGSGANVLTF. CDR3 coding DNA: TGCGCCAGCAGCCCTGCCTCGGGGTCTGGGGCCAACGTCCTGACTTTC.

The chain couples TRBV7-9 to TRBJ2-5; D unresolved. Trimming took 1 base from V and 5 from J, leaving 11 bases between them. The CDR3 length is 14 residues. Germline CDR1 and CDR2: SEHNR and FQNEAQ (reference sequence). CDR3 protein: CASSLVGKTETQYF. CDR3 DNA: TGTGCCAGCAGCTTAGTGGGGAAGACGGAGACCCAGTACTTC.

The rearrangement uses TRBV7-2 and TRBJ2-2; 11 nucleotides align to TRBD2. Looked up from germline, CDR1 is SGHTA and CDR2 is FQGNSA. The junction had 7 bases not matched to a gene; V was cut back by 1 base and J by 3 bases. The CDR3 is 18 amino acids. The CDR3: CASSLVVAGGPDTGELFF. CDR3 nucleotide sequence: TGTGCCAGCAGCTTAGTGGTAGCGGGAGGGCCGGACACCGGGGAGCTGTTTTTT.

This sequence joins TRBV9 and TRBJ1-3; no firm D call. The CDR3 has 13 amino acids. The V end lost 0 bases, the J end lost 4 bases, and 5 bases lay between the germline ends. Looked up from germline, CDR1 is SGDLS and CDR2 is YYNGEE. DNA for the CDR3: TGTGCCAGCAGCGTAGTCCCCGGAAACACCATATATTTT. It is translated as CASSVVPGNTIYF.

CDR3 sequence reads: CASNPGLASYNEQFF. In nucleotides, the CDR3 is TGTGCCAGCAACCCGGGACTAGCCTCCTACAATGAGCAGTTCTTC. The V and J genes are TRBV6-2 or TRBV6-3 and TRBJ2-1; TRBD2 matches at 9 bases. Germline V gene data show CDR1 as MNHEY and CDR2 as SVGEGT. Trimming took 7 bases from V and 0 from J; bases not matched to a gene: 4. This CDR3 has 15 residues.

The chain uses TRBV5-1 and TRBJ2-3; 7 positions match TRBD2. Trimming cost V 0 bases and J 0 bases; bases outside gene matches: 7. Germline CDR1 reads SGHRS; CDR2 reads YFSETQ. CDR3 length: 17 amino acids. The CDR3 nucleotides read TGCGCCAGCAGCTTGGAAACTAGCGTTTCTAGCACAGATACGCAGTATTTT. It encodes CASSLETSVSSTDTQYF.

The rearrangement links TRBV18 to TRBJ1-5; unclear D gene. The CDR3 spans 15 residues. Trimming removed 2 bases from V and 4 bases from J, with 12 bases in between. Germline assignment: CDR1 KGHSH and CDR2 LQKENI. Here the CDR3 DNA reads TGTGCCAGCTCACCAGAGGCAGCCAAGAATCAGCCCCAGCATTTT. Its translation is CASSPEAAKNQPQHF.

The CDR3 here is CASSPRRIQQGDSYEQYF. The DNA of the CDR3 is TGTGCCAGCTCACCACGGCGGATCCAACAGGGGGACTCCTACGAGCAGTACTTC. The rearrangement links TRBV18 to TRBJ2-7, with 8 bases lining up with TRBD1. Germline CDR1 KGHSH, CDR2 LQKENI. Trimming took 1 base from V and 0 from J; bases not matched to a gene: 11. The CDR3 has 18 residues.

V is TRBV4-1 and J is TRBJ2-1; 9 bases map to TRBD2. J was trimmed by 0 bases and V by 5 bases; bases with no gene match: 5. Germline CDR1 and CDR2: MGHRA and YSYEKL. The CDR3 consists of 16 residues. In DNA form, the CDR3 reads TGCGCCAGCAGCTCTCGTAGCGGGAGCTCCTACAATGAGCAGTTCTTC. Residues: CASSSRSGSSYNEQFF.

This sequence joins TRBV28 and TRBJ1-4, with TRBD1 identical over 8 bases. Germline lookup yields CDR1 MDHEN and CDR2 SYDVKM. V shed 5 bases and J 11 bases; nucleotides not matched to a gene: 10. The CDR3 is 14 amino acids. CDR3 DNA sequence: TGTGCCAGCAGTCATGCGGACAGGGAGGACAAACTGTTTTTT. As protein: CASSHADREDKLFF.

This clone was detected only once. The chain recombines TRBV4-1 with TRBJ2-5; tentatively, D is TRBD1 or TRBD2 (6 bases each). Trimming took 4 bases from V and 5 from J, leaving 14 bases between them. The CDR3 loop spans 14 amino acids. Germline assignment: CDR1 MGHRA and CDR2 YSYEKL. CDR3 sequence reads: CASSPYGGRETQYF. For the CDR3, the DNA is TGCGCCAGCAGCCCCTATGGGGGGCGGGAGACCCAGTACTTC.

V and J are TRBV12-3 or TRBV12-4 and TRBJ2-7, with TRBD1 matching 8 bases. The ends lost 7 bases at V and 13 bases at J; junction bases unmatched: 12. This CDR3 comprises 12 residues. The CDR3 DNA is TGTGCCAGCACTTCGGACAGGGTCCCGCTCTACTTC. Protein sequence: CASTSDRVPLYF.

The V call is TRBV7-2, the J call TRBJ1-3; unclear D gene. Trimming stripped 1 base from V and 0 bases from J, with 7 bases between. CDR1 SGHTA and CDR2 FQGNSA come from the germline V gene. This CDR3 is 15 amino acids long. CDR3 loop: CASSLDGSSGNTIYF. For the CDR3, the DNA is TGTGCCAGCAGCTTAGATGGCAGCTCTGGAAACACCATATATTTT.

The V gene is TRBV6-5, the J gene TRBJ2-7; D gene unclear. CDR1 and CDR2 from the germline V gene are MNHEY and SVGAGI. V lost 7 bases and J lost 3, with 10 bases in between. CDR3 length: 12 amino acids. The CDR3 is CASIRENYEQYF. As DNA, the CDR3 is TGTGCCAGCATAAGGGAAAACTACGAGCAGTACTTC.

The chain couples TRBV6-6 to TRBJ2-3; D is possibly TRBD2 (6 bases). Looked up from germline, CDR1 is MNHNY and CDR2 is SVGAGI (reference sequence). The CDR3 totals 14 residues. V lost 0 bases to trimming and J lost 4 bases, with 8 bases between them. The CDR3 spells CASSYSEGPDTQYF. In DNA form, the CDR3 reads TGTGCCAGCAGTTACTCGGAGGGCCCAGATACGCAGTATTTT.